These 25 T cell receptor beta chains originate from one sample sequenced in a study of T cells in Graves' hyperthyroidism and ophthalmopathy. Authors of the study amplified TCR beta CDR3 regions from RNA transcripts. The HTBI primer set drove a first-round RT-PCR of the TCR CDR3. TCRdb re-called the multiplex PCR reads with MiXCR, one entry per CDR3 protein. Of about 560,000 distinct CDR3 sequences listed, around 15% are singletons. Sample: blood. All receptors come from a woman in her 40s with Graves' hyperthyroidism.

This chain joins TRBV20-1 and TRBJ2-1, with 12 bases lining up with TRBD2. Trimming at V came to 0 bases and at J to 9 bases, leaving 12 bases not matched to a gene. CDR3 size: 17 residues. CDR1 and CDR2 from the germline V gene are DFQATT and SNEGSKA (reference sequence). The CDR3 DNA sequence: TGCAGTGCTAGAGATAGCGGTCCTAGCGGGAGGGCGTTTGAGCAGTTCTTC. Translating it yields CSARDSGPSGRAFEQFF.

This clonotype showed up just a few times. V usage is TRBV9 and J usage is TRBJ2-7, with D possibly being TRBD1 or TRBD2 (6 bases each). From germline, CDR1 is SGDLS and CDR2 YYNGEE. V lost 6 bases to trimming and J lost 3 bases, with 19 bases between them. The CDR3 runs 15 residues. CDR3 nucleotide sequence: TGTGCCAGCATTACGGGGGCCGATAAGAGCTACGAGCAGTACTTC. Its translation is CASITGADKSYEQYF.

Many counts were recorded for this clonotype. V gene TRBV2 combines with J gene TRBJ2-2; a weak D match, TRBD2 (5 bases). V was pared by 5 bases and J by 2 bases, with 9 bases between. The germline V gene encodes CDR1 SNHLY and CDR2 FYNNEI. CDR3 length equals 14 residues. CDR3 nucleotide sequence: TGTGCCAGCAGTCGGGAATCTAACACCGGGGAGCTGTTTTTT. Protein sequence: CASSRESNTGELFF.

This clonotype was detected ten times or more. The V gene is TRBV6-1, the J gene TRBJ2-1, with 9 bases matching TRBD1. Trimming removed 6 bases from V and 6 bases from J; junction bases left unmatched: 6. This CDR3 contains 14 residues. In germline, CDR1 is MNHNS, CDR2 SASEGT. The CDR3 DNA follows: TGTGCCAGCAGAACACAGGGGGCCTTCAATGAGCAGTTCTTC. Protein product: CASRTQGAFNEQFF.

The chain joins TRBV27 to TRBJ2-3; tentatively, D is TRBD2 (5 bases). From germline, CDR1 is MNHEY and CDR2 SMNVEV (reference sequence). This CDR3 region has 15 residues. V was cut by 7 bases and J by 7 bases, with 21 bases left in between. CDR3 in DNA: TGTGCCAGCACTGAGTTAGGACTTGTCGGTAATACGCAGTATTTT. This sequence encodes CASTELGLVGNTQYF.

This clonotype has just a few counts. CDR3 sequence (DNA): TGTGCCAGCAGTTTTAGTTCAGGGAACTATGGCTACACCTTC. It specifies CASSFSSGNYGYTF. This chain links TRBV12-3 or TRBV12-4 with TRBJ1-2, with a weak D call TRBD1 (5 bases). This CDR3 is built from 14 residues. V was trimmed by 3 bases and J by 2 bases, leaving 10 bases between them.

The genes are TRBV5-4 and TRBJ2-1, with 13 nucleotides matching TRBD2. Losses at the gene ends were 4 bases for V and 9 bases for J; bases not matched to a gene: 13. Germline CDR1 reads SGHNT; CDR2 reads YYREEE (reference sequence). The CDR3 is 17 residues long. The CDR3 region is CASSLRSRLAGGGEQFF. CDR3 bases: TGTGCCAGCAGCCTACGATCAAGACTAGCGGGAGGCGGTGAGCAGTTCTTC. Drawing the rest from reference TRBV5-4 and TRBJ2-1, the complete variable domain is ETGVTQSPTHLIKTRGQQVTLRCSSQSGHNTVSWYQQALGQGPQFIFQYYREEENGRGNFPPRFSGLQFPNYSSELNVNALELDDSALYLCASSLRSRLAGGGEQFFGPGTRLTVL.

This clonotype was detected only a few times. The genes are TRBV4-1 and TRBJ2-5, with TRBD2 identical over 8 bases. V lost 3 bases to trimming and J lost 2 bases; unmatched junction nucleotides: 5. CDR3 size: 15 residues. Germline CDR1 MGHRA, CDR2 YSYEKL. CDR3 sequence (DNA): TGCGCCAGCAGCCACATCGGACTAGCTCAAGAGACCCAGTACTTC. Translated, it gives CASSHIGLAQETQYF.

Ten or more counts support this clonotype. The chain joins TRBV12-3 or TRBV12-4 to TRBJ2-4; 9 bases line up with TRBD1. V lost 6 bases and J lost 8; bases outside the gene matches: 11. The CDR3 loop spans 15 amino acids. CDR3 in amino acids: CASRPRQGVKDIQYF. The CDR3 bases are TGTGCCAGCAGGCCCCGACAGGGGGTAAAGGACATTCAGTACTTC.

This clonotype was picked up a small number of times. The CDR3 sequence is CASSEAGGFNNQPQHF. DNA for the CDR3: TGTGCCAGCAGTGAAGCGGGAGGGTTTAACAATCAGCCCCAGCATTTT. This chain uses TRBV6-1 with TRBJ1-5; D uncertain. V dropped 0 bases and J dropped 3 bases, with 12 bases sitting between them. The CDR3 contains 16 residues. The germline V gene encodes CDR1 MNHNS and CDR2 SASEGT.

This clonotype was counted a few times. The rearrangement joins TRBV19 to TRBJ2-2, with D tentatively TRBD1 or TRBD2 (6 bases each). Per germline, CDR1 LNHDA and CDR2 SQIVND (reference sequence). The CDR3 has 16 amino acids. Trimming shortened V by 3 bases and J by 7 bases, and 18 bases separated the two germline ends. The CDR3 spells CASSMRQGRRGGELFF. The CDR3 bases are TGTGCCAGTAGTATGCGGCAGGGGAGGCGCGGCGGGGAGCTGTTTTTT.

This clonotype has ten or more counts. DNA for the CDR3: TGTGCCAGCAGCCAAGGGAGCGGGAGGGCCAGCTCCTACAATGAGCAGTTCTTC. Encoded protein: CASSQGSGRASSYNEQFF. The V call is TRBV3-1, the J call TRBJ2-1, with TRBD2 matching 10 bases. The CDR3 is made up of 18 amino acids. Looked up from germline, CDR1 is LGHDT and CDR2 is YNNKEL (reference sequence). J lost 0 bases, V lost 1 base, and 6 bases had no gene match.

There are many counts of this clonotype. J is TRBJ2-7 and V is TRBV5-1; 14 positions agree with TRBD2. Trimming at V came to 4 bases and at J to 6 bases, leaving 6 bases not matched to a gene. There are 15 residues in the CDR3. The germline CDR1 and CDR2 sequences are SGHRS and YFSETQ. The DNA for the CDR3 is TGCGCCAGCAGCAAAGGACTAGCGGGAGGCGGCGAGCAGTACTTC. As protein: CASSKGLAGGGEQYF.

For this clonotype: Just one base apart from a much larger clone, this may be a read error. The chain carries TRBV30 and TRBJ2-2; D ambiguous. V lost 5 bases, J lost 6 bases, and 7 bases lay in between. This CDR3 has 11 amino acids. Germline V CDR1 and CDR2: GTSNPN, SVGIG (reference sequence). The chain's CDR3 is CAWGRAGELFF. The CDR3 coding sequence is TGTGCCTGGGGTAGGGCCGGGGAGCTGTTTTTT.

This clonotype was seen only a few times. The gene calls are TRBV6-1 and TRBJ1-2; 9 bases are shared with TRBD1. The ends lost 6 bases at V and 6 bases at J; junction bases unmatched: 5. The CDR3 totals 13 residues. Germline values: CDR1 MNHNS, CDR2 SASEGT. The CDR3, as DNA: TGTGCCAGCAGCCGGACAGGGGTTGATGGCTACACCTTC. This encodes CASSRTGVDGYTF.

This sequence joins TRBV3-1 and TRBJ2-3; no firm D call. The CDR3 contains 11 residues. Trimming took 6 bases from V and 5 from J, leaving 6 bases between them. The germline CDR1 and CDR2 sequences are LGHDT and YNNKEL (reference sequence). The CDR3 protein is CASRGGDTQYF. CDR3 nucleotide sequence: TGTGCCAGCAGAGGTGGAGATACGCAGTATTTT.

About this clonotype itself: No conserved phenylalanine or tryptophan ends this CDR3, so it is likely a read error. The J gene is TRBJ2-7, the V gene TRBV19; 10 nucleotides match TRBD2. This CDR3 is 15 amino acids long. The trim removed 3 bases at V and 4 bases at J, leaving 6 bases unmatched. Germline loops: CDR1 LNHDA, CDR2 SQIVND (reference sequence). CDR3 coding DNA: TGTGCCAGTAGTATGGGAGCTAGCGGGAGTTACGAGCAGTACCTC. It yields the protein CASSMGASGSYEQYL.

The chain employs TRBV4-1 and TRBJ2-3, with 8 bases that match TRBD2. The V segment lost 1 base and the J segment 6 bases; nucleotides outside the gene matches: 12. The germline gives CDR1 MGHRA, CDR2 YSYEKL. The CDR3 is made up of 17 amino acids. DNA of the CDR3: TGCGCCAGCAGCCAAGTCGGGGGGGGCGGGAGCGAGGATACGCAGTATTTT. Protein sequence: CASSQVGGGGSEDTQYF.

This clonotype has a count of ten or more. This sequence joins TRBV27 and TRBJ1-1; possible D gene TRBD1, 5 bases. The CDR3 has 15 residues. V was pared by 2 bases and J by 4 bases, with 14 bases between. The germline CDR1 and CDR2 sequences are MNHEY and SMNVEV (reference sequence). The CDR3 sequence: CASSLRLGGGTEAFF. CDR3 in DNA: TGTGCCAGCAGTTTAAGGCTCGGGGGTGGCACTGAAGCTTTCTTT.

In its sample, this clonotype was seen many times. The rearrangement joins TRBV28 to TRBJ2-7, with 16 bases lining up with TRBD2. From germline, CDR1 is MDHEN and CDR2 SYDVKM. The CDR3 consists of 19 residues. The ends lost 5 bases at V and 0 bases at J; junction bases unmatched: 10. CDR3 sequence reads: CASSTKGLAGGTSSYEQYF. The CDR3 DNA reads TGTGCCAGCAGTACCAAGGGACTAGCGGGAGGGACGAGCTCCTACGAGCAGTACTTC.

This clonotype was counted ten times or more. The chain uses TRBV20-1 and TRBJ1-1; no reliable D call. Germline CDR1 is DFQATT and CDR2 is SNEGSKA (reference sequence). CDR3 length: 16 amino acids. V dropped 0 bases and J dropped 1 base, with 15 bases sitting between them. The CDR3 loop reads CSARDLGPLQNTEAFF. Written as DNA, the CDR3 is TGCAGTGCTAGAGATCTCGGACCACTTCAGAACACTGAAGCTTTCTTT.

This clonotype turned up a few times. This chain connects TRBV29-1 to TRBJ2-5, with a possible D match to TRBD1 (6 bases). Germline-derived CDR1 and CDR2 are SQVTM and ANQGSEA. The CDR3 totals 13 residues. CDR3 nucleotides: TGCAGGGGGCCCCAGGGCAGGGGAGAGACCCAGTACTTC. Its protein is CRGPQGRGETQYF.

This clonotype was seen many times. The chain couples TRBV2 to TRBJ2-6; D is perhaps TRBD1 or TRBD2 (5 bases each). V lost 4 bases, J lost 0 bases, and 34 bases lay in between. CDR3 length equals 24 residues. Germline V gene sequence: CDR1 SNHLY, CDR2 FYNNEI. CDR3 sequence: CASSVKNVEAPSYKGPSGANVLTF. Written as DNA, the CDR3 is TGTGCCAGCAGTGTGAAGAATGTGGAGGCCCCCTCCTACAAGGGACCCTCTGGGGCCAACGTCCTGACTTTC.

The V and J genes are TRBV20-1 and TRBJ2-7; D not resolved. Trimming removed 7 bases at V and 2 bases at J, with 9 bases between. The CDR3 loop spans 11 amino acids. Germline V CDR1 and CDR2: DFQATT, SNEGSKA (reference sequence). CDR3 bases: TGCAGTGTACCAGTTACCTACGAGCAGTACTTC. Residues: CSVPVTYEQYF.

This clonotype was observed many times. The gene calls are TRBV7-9 and TRBJ1-2, with 8 positions matching TRBD1. J gave up 5 bases and V 4 bases, and 3 bases lay outside the gene matches. CDR1 is SEHNR, CDR2 FQNEAQ, per germline (reference sequence). This CDR3 region has 13 residues. As DNA, the CDR3 is TGTGCCAGCAGCTCGACAGGGGATTATGGCTACACCTTC. The encoded protein is CASSSTGDYGYTF. The whole variable domain, filled in from reference TRBV7-9 and TRBJ1-2, reads DTGVSQNPRHKITKRGQNVTFRCDPISEHNRLYWYRQTLGQGPEFLTYFQNEAQLEKSRLLSDRFSAERPKGSFSTLEIQRTEQGDSAMYLCASSSTGDYGYTFGSGTRLTVV.